Shown below are 18 T cell receptor beta chains from a single sample sequenced in a study of shared clonotypes between healthy human individuals (TCRdb year 2020). Libraries were built with the immunoSEQ multiplex PCR assay. TCRdb limited this immuneACCESS table to in-frame rearrangements with V and J called. A share of clones is missing; checked studies link under half to unresolved V genes, and the rest is unexplained. Recorded for this sample are more than 2,000,000 clones; approximately 95% of them occurred a single time. The biggest ten clones account for 0.39% of the sample. The sequenced sample consisted of naive CD4+ T cells from PBMCs. Per the publication, the cell subset or site label means: CD45RA+ positively selected. These TCRs come from a man younger than 30 in good health. Some clones in this sample may be carry-over from other donors' samples.

V usage is TRBV6-6 and J usage is TRBJ2-7; D remains unclear. Trimming pared 6 bases from V and 1 base from J, leaving 13 bases between. Germline V gene lookup returns CDR1 MNHNY and CDR2 SVGAGI (reference sequence). CDR3 length: 14 amino acids. CDR3: CASRPESSSYEQYF. The CDR3 nucleotides read TGTGCCAGCAGACCCGAATCAAGTTCCTACGAGCAGTACTTC.

The chain carries TRBV29-1 and TRBJ2-1; tentative D call: TRBD2 (5 bases). The germline V and J ends were trimmed by 5 bases and 6 bases, with 11 bases remaining between them. CDR1 and CDR2 from the germline V gene are SQVTM and ANQGSEA. The CDR3 has 12 residues. CDR3 DNA sequence: TGCAGCGTTCCCCTAGCTGCCAATGAGCAGTTCTTC. Translated, it gives CSVPLAANEQFF.

This chain connects TRBV30 to TRBJ2-3; perhaps TRBD2 as D (5 bases). The ends were cut back, 2 bases at V and 5 bases at J, with 11 bases in the middle. CDR3 length: 13 residues. Germline V gives CDR1 GTSNPN, CDR2 SVGIG (reference sequence). As DNA, the CDR3 is TGTGCCTGGAGTACCATGGCGGGAGATACGCAGTATTTT. Translated: CAWSTMAGDTQYF.

This chain uses TRBV9 with TRBJ2-3, with D unresolved. V dropped 0 bases and J dropped 2 bases, with 13 bases sitting between them. CDR1 and CDR2 from the germline V gene are SGDLS and YYNGEE. This CDR3 comprises 16 residues. The CDR3 sequence: CASSVGLQSITDTQYF. In DNA, the CDR3 is TGTGCCAGCAGCGTAGGGCTACAGTCCATCACAGATACGCAGTATTTT. Together with reference TRBV9 and TRBJ2-3, the CDR3 gives the full variable domain: DSGVTQTPKHLITATGQRVTLRCSPRSGDLSVYWYQQSLDQGLQFLIQYYNGEERAKGNILERFSAQQFPDLHSELNLSSLELGDSALYFCASSVGLQSITDTQYFGPGTRLTVL.

The chain has TRBV5-1 and TRBJ2-3; 11 bases are a match to TRBD2. V was clipped by 4 bases and J by 6 bases; unmatched bases: 7. Germline-derived CDR1 and CDR2 are SGHRS and YFSETQ. This CDR3 is built from 15 residues. CDR3: CASSTGLAAEDTQYF. DNA of the CDR3: TGCGCCAGCAGCACGGGACTAGCGGCGGAGGATACGCAGTATTTT. The full variable domain, rest sourced from reference TRBV5-1 and TRBJ2-3, is KAGVTQTPRYLIKTRGQQVTLSCSPISGHRSVSWYQQTPGQGLQFLFEYFSETQRNKGNFPGRFSGRQFSNSRSEMNVSTLELGDSALYLCASSTGLAAEDTQYFGPGTRLTVL.

This clone was detected once. The chain carries TRBV6-6 and TRBJ1-6, with unresolved D. This CDR3 contains 14 residues. Germline CDR1 is MNHNY and CDR2 is SVGAGI (reference sequence). V shed 2 bases and J shed 7 bases, with 9 bases lying between them. The CDR3 loop is CASSYGQLNSPLHF. The DNA of the CDR3 is TGTGCCAGCAGTTACGGGCAGTTGAATTCACCCCTCCACTTT.

The rearrangement joins TRBV5-1 to TRBJ2-5; a possible D gene is TRBD2 (5 bases). Deletions cut 0 bases from V and 2 bases from J, with 11 bases between. The CDR3 consists of 15 residues. The V gene's germline CDR1 is SGHRS and CDR2 YFSETQ. The CDR3 coding sequence is TGCGCCAGCAGCTTGGTTGGGAGAAATCAAGAGACCCAGTACTTC. Amino acids: CASSLVGRNQETQYF.

This rearrangement joins TRBV28 to TRBJ2-5; 7 nucleotides match TRBD2. Germline CDR1 reads MDHEN; CDR2 reads SYDVKM. This CDR3 region has 14 residues. Germline trimming cut 2 bases from V and 5 bases from J; bases unmatched to any gene: 5. The CDR3 sequence: CASSLGGEWETQYF. DNA for the CDR3: TGTGCCAGCAGTTTAGGGGGGGAGTGGGAGACCCAGTACTTC.

The rearrangement links TRBV6-1 to TRBJ2-1, with TRBD2 matching 10 bases. The J segment lost 9 bases and the V segment lost 8 bases, leaving 10 bases of the junction unmatched. The CDR3 length is 14 residues. Per the germline V gene, CDR1 is MNHNS and CDR2 is SASEGT. The CDR3: CASPSGRAPREQFF. The CDR3 bases are TGTGCCAGCCCAAGCGGGAGGGCCCCCCGTGAGCAGTTCTTC.

In DNA, the CDR3 is TGTGCCAGCATTCCGGGAGGACGCACAGATACGCAGTATTTT. Amino acid sequence: CASIPGGRTDTQYF. The V call is TRBV28, the J call TRBJ2-3, with 7 bases matching TRBD2. After removal of 7 bases from V and 1 base from J, the junction contained 5 bases not matched to a gene. There are 14 residues in the CDR3. Germline V gives CDR1 MDHEN, CDR2 SYDVKM.

The J gene is TRBJ1-1, the V gene TRBV6-1, with no clear D. This CDR3 is built from 15 residues. The V gene lost 4 bases and the J gene lost 1 base, with 13 bases spanning the gap. CDR1 is MNHNS and CDR2 is SASEGT in the germline V gene. The CDR3 DNA reads as TGTGCCAGCAGTGCCCTACGACCCCCGAACACTGAAGCTTTCTTT. It is translated as CASSALRPPNTEAFF.

The genes are TRBV9 and TRBJ2-6; D ambiguous. Germline V gene sequence: CDR1 SGDLS, CDR2 YYNGEE. This CDR3 contains 14 residues. V gave up 1 base and J gave up 2 bases, with 4 bases separating them. DNA of the CDR3: TGTGCCAGCAGCGTAATGCCTGGGGCCAACGTCCTGACTTTC. Translating gives CASSVMPGANVLTF. Based on the CDR3 plus reference TRBV9 and TRBJ2-6, the full variable domain is DSGVTQTPKHLITATGQRVTLRCSPRSGDLSVYWYQQSLDQGLQFLIQYYNGEERAKGNILERFSAQQFPDLHSELNLSSLELGDSALYFCASSVMPGANVLTFGAGSRLTVL.

The chain recombines TRBV6-1 with TRBJ2-3; D assignment may be TRBD1 or TRBD2 (5 bases each). The CDR3 is 14 amino acids. Germline V gene sequence: CDR1 MNHNS, CDR2 SASEGT. V lost 10 bases and J 4 bases, leaving 18 bases between the germline ends. As DNA, the CDR3 is TGTGCCACCTCACGGGACCTGGGACCAGATACGCAGTATTTT. Its protein is CATSRDLGPDTQYF.

The chain employs TRBV7-9 and TRBJ2-1, with D possibly matching TRBD2 (6 bases). V was cut by 2 bases and J by 5 bases, with 16 bases left in between. The CDR3 consists of 16 residues. CDR1 is SEHNR, CDR2 FQNEAQ, per germline (reference sequence). The DNA for the CDR3 is TGTGCCAGCAGCTTACCTCGGGGATGGGGGGACAATGAGCAGTTCTTC. Amino acid sequence: CASSLPRGWGDNEQFF.

This clone has a single count. The gene calls are TRBV21-1 and TRBJ2-7; TRBD2 is the table's D call and was not checked against the DNA. TRBV21-1 is noted as a pseudogene. CDR3 length: 15 amino acids. The CDR3 DNA reads as TGTGCCAGCAGCACGAGGACTAGGGTGGGATACGAGCAGTACTTC. Translation: CASSTRTRVGYEQYF.

The CDR3, as DNA: TGTGCCAGCAGTTTTCGGGACCCCGATGAAGCTTTCTTT. It is translated as CASSFRDPDEAFF. The chain links TRBV6-5 to TRBJ1-1; D may be TRBD1 (5 bases). Trimming stripped 4 bases from V and 7 bases from J, with 13 bases between. This CDR3 contains 13 residues. Looked up from germline, CDR1 is MNHEY and CDR2 is SVGAGI.

The gene calls are TRBV4-2 and TRBJ2-5; 10 bases fit TRBD2. The CDR3 has 18 amino acids. Germline values: CDR1 LGHNA, CDR2 YNFKEQ. V gave up 5 bases and J gave up 0 bases; unmatched junction bases: 12. CDR3 nucleotide sequence: TGTGCCAGCAGCTCGCTAGGACTAGCGGTATTGTACCAAGAGACCCAGTACTTC. Its protein is CASSSLGLAVLYQETQYF.

The V and J genes are TRBV30 and TRBJ2-7, with a possible D match to TRBD1 (6 bases). CDR3 length: 11 amino acids. Germline values: CDR1 GTSNPN, CDR2 SVGIG (reference sequence). Trimming took 7 bases from V and 3 from J, leaving 10 bases between them. The CDR3 sequence is CALTRGYEQYF. As DNA, the CDR3 is TGTGCCTTGACCAGGGGCTACGAGCAGTACTTC.